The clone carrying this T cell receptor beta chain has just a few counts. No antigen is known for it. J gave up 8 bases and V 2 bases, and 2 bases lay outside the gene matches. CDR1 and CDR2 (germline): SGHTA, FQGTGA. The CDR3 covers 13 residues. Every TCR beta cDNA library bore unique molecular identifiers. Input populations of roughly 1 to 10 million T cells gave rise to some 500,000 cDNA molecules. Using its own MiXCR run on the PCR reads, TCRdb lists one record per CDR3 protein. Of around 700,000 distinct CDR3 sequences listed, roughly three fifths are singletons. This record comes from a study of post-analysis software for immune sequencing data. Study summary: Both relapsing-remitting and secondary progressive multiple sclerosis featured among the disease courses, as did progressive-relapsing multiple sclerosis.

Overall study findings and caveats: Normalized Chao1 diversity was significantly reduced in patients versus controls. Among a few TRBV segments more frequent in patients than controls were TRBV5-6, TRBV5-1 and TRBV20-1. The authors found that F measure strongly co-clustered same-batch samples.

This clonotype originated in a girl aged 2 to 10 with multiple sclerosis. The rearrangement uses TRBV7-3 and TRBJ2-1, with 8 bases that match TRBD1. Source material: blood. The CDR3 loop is CASSLPGGDEQFF. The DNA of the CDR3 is TGTGCCAGCAGCTTACCAGGGGGCGATGAGCAGTTCTTC. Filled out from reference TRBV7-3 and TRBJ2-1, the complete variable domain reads GAGVSQTPSNKVTEKGKYVELRCDPISGHTALYWYRQSLGQGPEFLIYFQGTGAADDSGLPNDRFFAVRPEGSVSTLKIQRTERGDSAVYLCASSLPGGDEQFFGPGTRLTVL.